Below are 19 T cell receptor beta chains sequenced from a single sample in a study of OX40 agonist ivuxolimab in advanced cancers. The repertoire was sequenced with immunoSEQ multiplex PCR; TCRdb's copy has only in-frame clones and lacks some. The top ten hold 0.8% to 1% of the sample, which has approximately 81,000 clones, around 86% seen once. The material was CD4+ or CD8+ T cells sorted from blood, obtained in a trial of the OX40 agonist ivuxolimab. The receptors stem from an adult with an advanced solid tumor such as melanoma, head and neck, liver or kidney cancer.

V gene TRBV10-2 combines with J gene TRBJ1-1; D possibly corresponds to TRBD1 (5 bases). The CDR3 has 12 amino acids. V lost 3 bases and J 3 bases, leaving 5 bases between the germline ends. CDR1 and CDR2 (germline): WSHSY, SAAADI. The CDR3 sequence is CASSDRDTEAFF. In nucleotides, the CDR3 is TGCGCCAGCAGTGACAGGGACACTGAAGCTTTCTTT.

The chain couples TRBV7-9 to TRBJ1-4; D is undetermined. Per germline, CDR1 SEHNR and CDR2 FQNEAQ (reference sequence). The CDR3 has 15 amino acids. V lost 5 bases to trimming and J lost 8 bases, with 18 bases between them. Here the CDR3 reads CASSPLFGGGEKLFF. The CDR3 DNA sequence: TGTGCCAGCAGCCCCCTCTTCGGAGGAGGCGAAAAACTGTTTTTT.

This clone was seen a few times. This chain uses TRBV2 with TRBJ2-5; TRBD2 is a possible D gene (5 bases). Per the germline V gene, CDR1 is SNHLY and CDR2 is FYNNEI. The ends were cut back, 8 bases at V and 5 bases at J, with 15 bases in the middle. CDR3 size: 13 residues. CDR3: CASLKDSFETQYF. The DNA for the CDR3 is TGTGCCAGCTTGAAGGACTCATTTGAGACCCAGTACTTC.

For this clone: The same CDR3 can be traced to other DNA sequences in this sample. CDR3 region: CASSLAIGTGGLETQYF. CDR3 bases: TGCGCCAGCAGCTTGGCTATCGGGACAGGGGGCTTGGAGACCCAGTACTTC. This chain connects TRBV5-1 to TRBJ2-5; 12 positions agree with TRBD1. CDR1 is SGHRS and CDR2 is YFSETQ in the germline V gene. V lost 0 bases to trimming and J lost 5 bases; unmatched junction nucleotides: 8. This CDR3 is built from 17 residues.

This clone was observed a few times. V and J are TRBV25-1 and TRBJ1-1; 8 nucleotides align to TRBD1. Germline-derived CDR1 and CDR2 are MGHDK and SYGVNS. The V and J ends lost 8 bases and 2 bases, in that order; junction bases with no gene match: 4. The CDR3 extends over 13 amino acids. The CDR3 reads CASRDRFNTEAFF. The CDR3 nucleotides read TGTGCCAGCCGGGACAGGTTCAACACTGAAGCTTTCTTT.

As to this clone: The same CDR3 can be traced to other DNA sequences in this sample. V usage is TRBV27 and J usage is TRBJ2-4; 8 bases match TRBD2. This CDR3 comprises 14 residues. Germline values: CDR1 MNHEY, CDR2 SMNVEV (reference sequence). V was clipped by 3 bases and J by 13 bases; unmatched bases: 11. CDR3 sequence: CASSLGPGRGGQYF. CDR3 DNA: TGTGCCAGCAGTTTGGGGCCGGGCCGGGGGGGACAGTACTTC.

The V and J genes are TRBV7-6 and TRBJ1-3, with no clear D. The V end was cut by 1 base, the J end by 2 bases, with 6 bases between. The CDR3 spans 14 residues. Germline V gene lookup returns CDR1 SGHVS and CDR2 FNYEAQ. The CDR3 DNA is TGTGCCAGCAGCTTAGAGACTACTGGAAACACCATATATTTT. It specifies CASSLETTGNTIYF.

This clone was observed once. This chain links TRBV6-4 with TRBJ2-7; D is undetermined. V was cut by 10 bases and J by 6 bases, with 22 bases left in between. In germline, CDR1 is MRHNA, CDR2 SNTAGT. CDR3 size: 14 residues. The CDR3 protein is CAILTPPDLVEQYF. The CDR3 coding sequence is TGTGCCATCCTTACACCGCCCGACCTGGTCGAGCAGTACTTC.

The gene calls are TRBV10-3 and TRBJ2-1, with 12 bases matching TRBD2. V lost 2 bases and J lost 7; bases outside the gene matches: 9. CDR3 length: 17 amino acids. Germline CDR1 is ENHRY and CDR2 is SYGVKD. DNA for the CDR3: TGTGCCATCAGTGAGAAGCTAGCGGGAGGGCGAGGAAATGAGCAGTTCTTC. Translation: CAISEKLAGGRGNEQFF.

The CDR3 region has the DNA TGTGCCAGCAGGGAGGGACAGGGGCGTTTCTACGAGCAGTACTTC. As protein: CASREGQGRFYEQYF. The V gene is TRBV2, the J gene TRBJ2-7; 10 bases are shared with TRBD1. Unmatched junction bases numbered 8, after V lost 6 bases and J lost 3 bases. CDR1 and CDR2 from the germline V gene are SNHLY and FYNNEI. This CDR3 is 15 amino acids long.

The rearrangement joins TRBV4-1 to TRBJ2-1; D unresolved. The CDR3 covers 12 residues. CDR1 is MGHRA, CDR2 YSYEKL, per germline. V was shortened by 0 bases and J by 10 bases, with 7 bases between the two germline ends. The CDR3 sequence is CASSQEGREQFF. Here the CDR3 DNA reads TGCGCCAGCAGCCAAGAAGGTCGGGAGCAGTTCTTC.

V and J are TRBV2 and TRBJ2-3, with D possibly being TRBD1 (5 bases). The germline V gene encodes CDR1 SNHLY and CDR2 FYNNEI. V was pared by 6 bases and J by 2 bases, with 9 bases between. The CDR3 contains 13 residues. CDR3 residues: CASRGPLTDTQYF. The CDR3 region has the DNA TGTGCCAGCAGGGGGCCCCTCACAGATACGCAGTATTTT. Complete variable domain (other parts from reference TRBV2 and TRBJ2-3): EPEVTQTPSHQVTQMGQEVILRCVPISNHLYFYWYRQILGQKVEFLVSFYNNEISEKSEIFDDQFSVERPDGSNFTLKIRSTKLEDSAMYFCASRGPLTDTQYFGPGTRLTVL.

The chain joins TRBV7-9 to TRBJ2-5; 8 positions agree with TRBD1. CDR3 length equals 15 residues. V was pared by 2 bases and J by 5 bases, with 7 bases of the junction left unmatched. Germline V gives CDR1 SEHNR, CDR2 FQNEAQ (reference sequence). CDR3 in DNA: TGTGCCAGCAGCTTACAGGGGGCCCTAGGTGAGACCCAGTACTTC. Translation: CASSLQGALGETQYF.

The CDR3 sequence is CASTTSGGSGELFF. For the CDR3, the DNA is TGTGCCAGCACAACTAGCGGGGGGTCCGGGGAGCTGTTTTTT. The chain is built from TRBV6-1 and TRBJ2-2, with 12 positions matching TRBD2. The CDR3 length is 14 residues. V gave up 7 bases and J gave up 6 bases; unmatched junction bases: 3. Germline values: CDR1 MNHNS, CDR2 SASEGT.

This chain links TRBV30 with TRBJ1-6; the match to TRBD1 covers 7 bases. This CDR3 contains 15 residues. After removal of 4 bases from V and 10 bases from J, the junction contained 13 bases not matched to a gene. The germline CDR1 and CDR2 sequences are GTSNPN and SVGIG (reference sequence). The CDR3 sequence is CAWTRTGRGESPLHF. The CDR3 DNA reads as TGTGCCTGGACTAGGACAGGTCGGGGAGAATCACCCCTCCACTTT.

The rearrangement uses TRBV7-9 and TRBJ1-5; 10 positions match TRBD1. Germline-derived CDR1 and CDR2 are SEHNR and FQNEAQ (reference sequence). The trim removed 5 bases at V and 5 bases at J, leaving 0 bases unmatched. The CDR3 covers 13 residues. CDR3 in amino acids: CASSGTGDQPQHF. CDR3 nucleotides: TGTGCCAGCAGCGGGACAGGGGATCAGCCCCAGCATTTT.

The chain's CDR3 is CASSRDSMSYNEQFF. The CDR3 DNA is TGTGCCAGCAGCCGGGACTCGATGTCCTACAATGAGCAGTTCTTC. The V and J genes are TRBV7-7 and TRBJ2-1; TRBD2 might be the D (6 bases). The V gene lost 5 bases and the J gene lost 1 base, with 12 bases spanning the gap. The CDR3 runs to 15 residues. CDR1 is SSHAT and CDR2 is FNYEAQ in the germline V gene (reference sequence).

The V call is TRBV18, the J call TRBJ2-3, with unresolved D. Per the germline V gene, CDR1 is KGHSH and CDR2 is LQKENI. V was shortened by 0 bases and J by 0 bases, with 10 bases between the two germline ends. The length of the CDR3 is 16 residues. CDR3 region: CASSPPGSGSTDTQYF. CDR3 DNA: TGTGCCAGCTCACCACCGGGGTCCGGGAGCACAGATACGCAGTATTTT.

The rearrangement joins TRBV5-1 to TRBJ1-6, with D uncertain. CDR3 length: 16 amino acids. The V gene lost 1 base and the J gene lost 0 bases, with 8 bases spanning the gap. Germline V gene sequence: CDR1 SGHRS, CDR2 YFSETQ. The CDR3: CASSLTGLSYNSPLHF. As DNA, the CDR3 is TGCGCCAGCAGCTTGACGGGCCTCTCCTATAATTCACCCCTCCACTTT.